Detailed here is one TCR beta chain. Its target is not known. Clones were read by immunoSEQ multiplex PCR, and TCRdb kept only the in-frame ones, dropping some. The sample yields under 80,000 clones, roughly 90% seen once. The sample belongs to a study of cytomegalovirus exposure and HLA in healthy donors. Whole-study findings and limits: It was reported that the classifier diagnosed cytomegalovirus status with high specificity and sensitivity in both the original and validation cohorts. Most TCR sequences showed up rarely, but some public TCRs showed up in many donors. According to a subsequent analysis, TCR clusters identified in the first cohort showed a tendency to co-occur across the roughly 110 validation repertoires. Listed as cytomegalovirus-associated were 150 or so TCR beta chains.

Germline loops: CDR1 MNHNY, CDR2 SVGAGI (reference sequence). V lost 5 bases and J lost 8; bases outside the gene matches: 4. This CDR3 contains 12 residues. The sequence was collected from a woman between 18 and 29 years old in good health and CMV-seronegative. Material: PBMCs. The chain uses TRBV6-6 and TRBJ1-2; 8 bases fit TRBD1. The CDR3 DNA follows: TGTGCCAGCAGTCAAACAGGGGGAGGCTACACCTTC. Its translation: CASSQTGGGYTF.